This entry describes one T cell receptor beta chain. The CDR3 has 14 amino acids. Trimming took off 7 bases at V and 5 bases at J, with 17 bases between the two ends. The germline gives CDR1 MDHEN, CDR2 SYDVKM. In the original analysis: Researchers report that nucleated cell counts were estimated from reference gene primer amplification. Profiled with immunoSEQ multiplex PCR; TCRdb holds only in-frame clones, not every one. V, J and clone size derive from that table, while D and trimming were established from the DNA sequence. In the table there are approximately 270,000 clones, about 85% of which are singletons. The data stem from a study of blood T cell repertoires in COVID-19. In the study overall: Whether acute or convalescent, the COVID-19 samples came from the United States, Italy and Spain. Sample material is recorded as cDNA or gDNA derived from T cells, B-cell-depleted T cells, or PBMCs.

The genes are TRBV28 and TRBJ1-1; D is perhaps TRBD1 (6 bases). Sequenced sample: peripheral blood. The source of this sequence is a young man with active or convalescent COVID-19. The CDR3 sequence is CASILDSPGTEAFF. DNA for the CDR3: TGTGCCAGCATCTTGGACAGTCCGGGGACTGAAGCTTTCTTT.